Following are 17 T cell receptor beta chains from one sample sequenced in a study of vaccination effects on CD4 cells after COVID-19. ViraFEST assay sequencing came after antigen-specific CD4+ T cells were expanded with viral peptide pools. Scientists isolated CD4+ T cells after a roughly 10-day culture period ended. All study participants received two doses of BNT162b2 or mRNA-1273 vaccine. The method was immunoSEQ multiplex PCR; TCRdb's version includes in-frame clones alone and lacks a portion of them. The sample gives around 81,000 clones, around four fifths of which show up once; about 1.2% is in the top ten. Their specific antigens are unknown. This specimen consisted of CD4+ T cells from PBMCs cultured with HCoV-OC43 spike peptides, obtained after COVID-19 vaccination. Regarding subset: HCoV-OC43 spike overlapping peptide pool stimulation. The receptors originated from a human donor who received a COVID-19 vaccine.

This chain joins TRBV24-1 and TRBJ2-2; 11 bases are shared with TRBD1. V gave up 9 bases and J gave up 5 bases; unmatched junction bases: 4. Germline V gene lookup returns CDR1 KGHDR and CDR2 SFDVKD. CDR3 length equals 14 residues. This chain's CDR3 is CATRGTGGTGELFF. CDR3 nucleotides: TGTGCCACCCGGGGGACAGGGGGGACCGGGGAGCTGTTTTTT.

CDR3 sequence (DNA): TGCAGCGTGGGACAGGGGTTAGGCGGGGAGCTGTTTTTT. Translation: CSVGQGLGGELFF. The V and J genes are TRBV29-1 and TRBJ2-2; 10 bases fit TRBD1. V gave up 6 bases and J gave up 7 bases; unmatched junction bases: 5. The germline V gene has CDR1 SQVTM and CDR2 ANQGSEA. This CDR3 is built from 13 residues.

This sequence joins TRBV6-5 and TRBJ1-2; 7 bases match TRBD1. The CDR3 extends over 14 amino acids. CDR1 and CDR2 (germline): MNHEY, SVGAGI. With V trimmed by 6 bases and J by 4 bases, 8 bases remained unmatched. Written as DNA, the CDR3 is TGTGCCAGCAGGAGACCGGGACAGATCTATGGCTACACCTTC. Encoded protein: CASRRPGQIYGYTF.

This chain uses TRBV5-6 with TRBJ2-1; 8 positions match TRBD1. CDR1 and CDR2 (germline): SGHDT, YYEEEE. This CDR3 region has 14 residues. Trimming at V came to 4 bases and at J to 8 bases, leaving 8 bases not matched to a gene. The DNA of the CDR3 is TGTGCCAGCAGCAAAGACAGGGGCCTGGATGAGCAGTTCTTC. Its protein product is CASSKDRGLDEQFF.

This clone was detected only once. The chain joins TRBV27 to TRBJ2-1; D is perhaps TRBD1 (6 bases). The CDR3 is 17 residues long. Germline CDR1 MNHEY, CDR2 SMNVEV (reference sequence). V lost 5 bases to trimming and J lost 0 bases, with 17 bases between them. CDR3 region: CASSPNGRGRSYNEQFF. CDR3 nucleotide sequence: TGTGCCAGCAGTCCAAACGGCAGGGGCCGCTCCTACAATGAGCAGTTCTTC.

The chain is built from TRBV19 and TRBJ1-6; 9 nucleotides match TRBD1. The CDR3 is made up of 14 amino acids. V lost 6 bases, J lost 10 bases, and 7 bases stayed unmatched. Germline V gene data show CDR1 as LNHDA and CDR2 as SQIVND (reference sequence). The CDR3 sequence is CASRTGQGYSPLHF. CDR3 nucleotide sequence: TGTGCCAGTAGAACCGGACAGGGGTACTCACCCCTCCACTTT.

This chain connects TRBV29-1 to TRBJ1-4; 7 nucleotides agree with TRBD1. The V gene end was trimmed by 6 bases and the J gene end by 0 bases; junction bases not matched to a gene: 4. CDR3 length: 14 amino acids. The germline V gene has CDR1 SQVTM and CDR2 ANQGSEA. DNA for the CDR3: TGCAGCGTGGCTGACAGGGCAACTAATGAAAAACTGTTTTTT. This encodes CSVADRATNEKLFF. Full variable domain (missing parts from reference TRBV29-1 and TRBJ1-4): SAVISQKPSRDICQRGTSLTIQCQVDSQVTMMFWYRQQPGQSLTLIATANQGSEATYESGFVIDKFPISRPNLTFSTLTVSNMSPEDSSIYLCSVADRATNEKLFFGSGTQLSVL.

On this clone: The same CDR3 also results from other DNA sequences found in this sample. The chain uses TRBV9 and TRBJ1-3, with D unclear. V was shortened by 0 bases and J by 0 bases, with 7 bases between the two germline ends. The CDR3 runs 15 residues. CDR1 SGDLS and CDR2 YYNGEE come from the germline V gene. The CDR3 loop is CASSVAHSSGNTIYF. The CDR3 nucleotides are TGTGCCAGCAGCGTAGCTCATAGCTCTGGAAACACCATATATTTT.

Only a few counts were recorded for this clone. The chain employs TRBV10-1 and TRBJ1-6; no reliable D call. CDR3 length: 18 amino acids. Germline V gives CDR1 WNHNN, CDR2 SYGVQD (reference sequence). The V and J ends lost 7 bases and 1 base respectively, with 20 bases between them. In nucleotides, the CDR3 is TGCGCCAGCACCTCACTCAGGACCGAGAATTCCTATAATTCACCCCTCCACTTT. Protein: CASTSLRTENSYNSPLHF.

The V call is TRBV5-5, the J call TRBJ1-4; the match to TRBD1 covers 7 bases. Germline V CDR1 and CDR2: SGHKS, YYEKEE (reference sequence). This CDR3 is 14 amino acids long. Losses at the gene ends were 7 bases for V and 2 bases for J; bases not matched to a gene: 5. The CDR3 DNA follows: TGTGCCAGCCTTCGGGACAGCACTAATGAAAAACTGTTTTTT. Protein sequence: CASLRDSTNEKLFF.

The rearrangement links TRBV7-3 to TRBJ1-4, with a tentative D call TRBD1 (6 bases). Between the trimmed V and J ends, which lost 5 bases and 2 bases, there was a span of 24 bases. This CDR3 region has 19 residues. The V gene's germline CDR1 is SGHTA and CDR2 FQGTGA. As DNA, the CDR3 is TGTGCCAGCAGCCCACGAGAAGGACAGTGTCCCGGGACTAATGAAAAACTGTTTTTT. Its protein product is CASSPREGQCPGTNEKLFF.

V is TRBV7-2 and J is TRBJ2-5; 8 bases line up with TRBD1. With V trimmed by 1 base and J by 4 bases, 2 bases remained unmatched. This CDR3 has 14 residues. The V gene's germline CDR1 is SGHTA and CDR2 FQGNSA. The CDR3 region has the DNA TGTGCCAGCAGCTTAGGGCAGGGGGCAGAGACCCAGTACTTC. This encodes CASSLGQGAETQYF.

This chain links TRBV18 with TRBJ2-5; TRBD1 might be the D (5 bases). Germline V CDR1 and CDR2: KGHSH, LQKENI. Trimming removed 2 bases at V and 5 bases at J, with 15 bases between. This CDR3 is built from 15 residues. The CDR3 reads CASSPGAGRHETQYF. The CDR3 nucleotides read TGTGCCAGCTCACCAGGGGCAGGGCGACATGAGACCCAGTACTTC.

The chain joins TRBV7-2 to TRBJ1-6, with unresolved D. CDR1 and CDR2 from the germline V gene are SGHTA and FQGNSA. V was shortened by 6 bases and J by 7 bases, with 7 bases between the two germline ends. This CDR3 contains 12 residues. DNA for the CDR3: TGTGCCAGCAGTTTCAAAAATTCACCCCTCCACTTT. It translates to CASSFKNSPLHF.

The chain combines TRBV5-4 with TRBJ2-2; D gene uncertain. Germline-derived CDR1 and CDR2 are SGHNT and YYREEE (reference sequence). This CDR3 spans 12 amino acids. With 5 bases removed from V and 3 bases from J, the gap between germline ends came to 5 bases. The CDR3 nucleotides are TGTGCCAGCAGTCGTGACACCGGGGAGCTGTTTTTT. As protein: CASSRDTGELFF.

The chain couples TRBV2 to TRBJ1-5; the D is unclear. V was cut by 2 bases and J by 1 base, with 9 bases left in between. Germline CDR1 SNHLY, CDR2 FYNNEI. The CDR3 is 15 amino acids. The CDR3 loop is CASSESPSSNQPQHF. CDR3 nucleotide sequence: TGTGCCAGCAGTGAAAGTCCTTCGAGCAATCAGCCCCAGCATTTT.

The V gene is TRBV21-1, the J gene TRBJ2-7; the D call in the table, TRBD1, was not verified against the DNA. TRBV21-1 is a recognized pseudogene. This CDR3 has 18 residues. The chain's CDR3 is CASSKRADRDRLYYEQYV. The CDR3 nucleotides read TGTGCCAGCAGCAAAAGGGCTGACCGGGACAGGCTCTACTACGAGCAGTACGTC.